One sample yielded the 6 T cell receptor beta chains listed below, sequenced in a study of T cells in Graves' hyperthyroidism and ophthalmopathy. RNA transcripts were the template for amplifying TCR beta CDR3 regions. With the HTBI primer set, the TCR CDR3 went through a first round of RT-PCR. TCRdb used MiXCR to reprocess the multiplex PCR reads, holding one entry per CDR3 protein. The sample has 500,000 to 800,000 distinct CDR3 sequences, 13% to 15% seen once. Sequencing was carried out using blood. All receptors derive from a woman in her forties or fifties with Graves' ophthalmopathy.

This clonotype has a single count. Germline is not matched at one junction end, which may reflect a read error. The chain joins TRBV4-3 to TRBJ2-7, with 7 bases lining up with TRBD2. CDR3 length equals 16 residues. Germline CDR1 and CDR2: LGHNA and YSLEER. DNA of the CDR3: TGCGCCAGCAGCCAAGATTTAGCTAGCGGCTCCTACGAGCAGTGCTTC. Protein sequence: CASSQDLASGSYEQCF.

The chain links TRBV6-2 or TRBV6-3 to TRBJ1-1; 12 nucleotides align to TRBD1. Germline V gives CDR1 MNHEY, CDR2 SVGEGT. The V segment lost 5 bases and the J segment 2 bases; nucleotides outside the gene matches: 6. The length of the CDR3 is 16 residues. CDR3 in amino acids: CASSPRDRGQNTEAFF. In nucleotides, the CDR3 is TGTGCCAGCAGTCCCCGGGACAGGGGGCAAAACACTGAAGCTTTCTTT.

This clonotype has more than one count but fewer than ten. The CDR3 DNA reads as TGTGCCAGCTCACAGGGACAGGGTATATGGAACACTGAAGCTTTCTTT. Its protein product is CASSQGQGIWNTEAFF. V and J are TRBV18 and TRBJ1-1, with TRBD1 matching 9 bases. This CDR3 has 16 amino acids. Unmatched junction bases numbered 7, after V lost 4 bases and J lost 1 base. CDR1 KGHSH and CDR2 LQKENI come from the germline V gene. Drawing the rest from reference TRBV18 and TRBJ1-1, the complete variable domain is NAGVMQNPRHLVRRRGQEARLRCSPMKGHSHVYWYRQLPEEGLKFMVYLQKENIIDESGMPKERFSAEFPKEGPSILRIQQVVRGDSAAYFCASSQGQGIWNTEAFFGQGTRLTVV.

The chain has TRBV19 and TRBJ2-3; TRBD2 matches at 11 bases. Germline CDR1 reads LNHDA; CDR2 reads SQIVND (reference sequence). CDR3 length: 15 residues. The V segment lost 10 bases and the J segment 6 bases; nucleotides outside the gene matches: 12. The CDR3 DNA follows: TGTGCCACCACGTTGGATAGCGGGAGGGGGGATACGCAGTATTTT. Translating it yields CATTLDSGRGDTQYF.

This clonotype was picked up one time. This chain links TRBV9 with TRBJ2-5; no clear D gene. The CDR3 extends over 11 amino acids. The V end lost 0 bases, the J end lost 6 bases, and 3 bases lay between the germline ends. Germline values: CDR1 SGDLS, CDR2 YYNGEE. This chain's CDR3 is CASSVGKTQYF. The CDR3 bases are TGTGCCAGCAGCGTAGGGAAGACCCAGTACTTC.

This clonotype was seen more than once but under ten times. The chain links TRBV10-3 to TRBJ1-2, with D tentatively TRBD1 (5 bases). V was clipped by 6 bases and J by 8 bases, with 16 bases between them. Germline V gene lookup returns CDR1 ENHRY and CDR2 SYGVKD. The CDR3 loop spans 13 amino acids. The DNA of the CDR3 is TGTGCCATCAGGGAAGACAGACCGTCCGGCTACACCTTC. Translation gives CAIREDRPSGYTF.